The source of this T cell receptor beta chain is a study of blood T cell repertoires in COVID-19. In the study overall: The United States, Italy and Spain provided the acute and convalescent COVID-19 samples. Sample material is recorded as cDNA or gDNA derived from T cells, B-cell-depleted T cells, or PBMCs.

Data came from immunoSEQ multiplex PCR; TCRdb stores just in-frame clones and leaves some out. The repertoire holds around 220,000 clones, with approximately 84% as singletons. The TCR originated in a middle-aged man with active or convalescent COVID-19. Specimen: peripheral blood.

CDR3 protein: CASSIGGQGADTQYF. The CDR3 DNA follows: TGTGCCAGTAGTATAGGGGGGCAGGGGGCAGATACGCAGTATTTT. This chain joins TRBV19 and TRBJ2-3, with 7 bases lining up with TRBD1. With 1 base clipped from V and 4 bases from J, the junction kept 5 bases outside the gene matches. The CDR3 consists of 15 residues. Germline CDR1 LNHDA, CDR2 SQIVND (reference sequence).